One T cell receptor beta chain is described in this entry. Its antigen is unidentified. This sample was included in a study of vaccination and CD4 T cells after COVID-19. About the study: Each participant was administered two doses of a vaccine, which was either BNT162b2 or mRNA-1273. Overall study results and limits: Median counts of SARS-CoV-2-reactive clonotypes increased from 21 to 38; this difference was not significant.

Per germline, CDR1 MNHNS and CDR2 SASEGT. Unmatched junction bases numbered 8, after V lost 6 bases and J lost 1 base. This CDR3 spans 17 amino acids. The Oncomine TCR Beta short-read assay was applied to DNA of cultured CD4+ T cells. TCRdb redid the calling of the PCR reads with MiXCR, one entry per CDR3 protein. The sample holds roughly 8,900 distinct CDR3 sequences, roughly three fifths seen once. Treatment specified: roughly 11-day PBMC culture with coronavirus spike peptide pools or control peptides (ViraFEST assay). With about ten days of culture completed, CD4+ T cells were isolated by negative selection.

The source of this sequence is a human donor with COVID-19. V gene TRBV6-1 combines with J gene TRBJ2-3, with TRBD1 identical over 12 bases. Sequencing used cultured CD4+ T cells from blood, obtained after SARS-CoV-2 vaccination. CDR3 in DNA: TGTGCCAGCAGACTCCCGGGACAGGGGGCCCGCACAGATACGCAGTATTTT. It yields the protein CASRLPGQGARTDTQYF.